These 3 T cell receptor beta chains originate from one sample sequenced in a study of blood T cell repertoires in COVID-19. The table came from immunoSEQ multiplex PCR; TCRdb's copy has only in-frame clones and leaves some out. The data show some 300,000 clones, with 85% to 95% seen just once and 3.5% to 5% held by the top ten. Material for sequencing was PBMCs or T cells enriched from blood (not recorded which). Every receptor here comes from a woman in her twenties or thirties who had been exposed to COVID-19.

The rearrangement uses TRBV5-1 and TRBJ2-7, with 11 bases that match TRBD1. Germline CDR1 is SGHRS and CDR2 is YFSETQ. This CDR3 region has 16 residues. Trimming at V came to 1 base and at J to 2 bases, leaving 5 bases not matched to a gene. The CDR3 loop reads CASSLTGTGGTYEQYF. The CDR3 DNA reads TGCGCCAGCAGCTTGACCGGGACAGGGGGGACCTACGAGCAGTACTTC.

The chain links TRBV7-6 to TRBJ2-1; unclear D gene. CDR1 is SGHVS and CDR2 is FNYEAQ in the germline V gene. This CDR3 spans 15 amino acids. V lost 0 bases and J 0 bases, leaving 6 bases between the germline ends. CDR3 sequence: CASSLAHSSYNEQFF. CDR3 in DNA: TGTGCCAGCAGCTTAGCTCACAGCTCCTACAATGAGCAGTTCTTC.

The chain joins TRBV2 to TRBJ2-7, with a weak D call TRBD2 (5 bases). V lost 6 bases and J lost 3, with 9 bases in between. The germline V gene has CDR1 SNHLY and CDR2 FYNNEI. This CDR3 has 12 residues. The CDR3 reads CASRPLDYEQYF. The CDR3 bases are TGTGCCAGCAGGCCACTAGACTACGAGCAGTACTTC.